The text below deals with one TCR beta chain. Germline and junction disagree at one end, which may indicate a read error. This specimen belongs to a study of blood T cell repertoires in COVID-19. Study-wide background: Sites in the United States, Italy and Spain provided acute and convalescent COVID-19 samples.

The CDR3 is 16 residues long. Per the germline V gene, CDR1 is SSHAT and CDR2 is FNYEAQ (reference sequence). Per the study methods: Reference gene primer amplification gave nucleated cell count estimates. The repertoire was sequenced with immunoSEQ multiplex PCR; TCRdb's copy has only in-frame clones and lacks some. V and J calls plus clone size are reproduced from that table; the DNA served to infer D and trimming. The sample has a few hundred thousand clones; about four fifths are singletons. The rearrangement joins TRBV7-7 to TRBJ2-3; TRBD2 matches at 8 bases. This TCR derives from a woman under 30 with acute or convalescent COVID-19. Sequencing was done on a sample of peripheral blood. CDR3 coding DNA: TGTGCTAGCAGCCCGGGGCTAGCGGGCCACACAGATACGCAGTATTTT. Translating it yields CASSPGLAGHTDTQYF.